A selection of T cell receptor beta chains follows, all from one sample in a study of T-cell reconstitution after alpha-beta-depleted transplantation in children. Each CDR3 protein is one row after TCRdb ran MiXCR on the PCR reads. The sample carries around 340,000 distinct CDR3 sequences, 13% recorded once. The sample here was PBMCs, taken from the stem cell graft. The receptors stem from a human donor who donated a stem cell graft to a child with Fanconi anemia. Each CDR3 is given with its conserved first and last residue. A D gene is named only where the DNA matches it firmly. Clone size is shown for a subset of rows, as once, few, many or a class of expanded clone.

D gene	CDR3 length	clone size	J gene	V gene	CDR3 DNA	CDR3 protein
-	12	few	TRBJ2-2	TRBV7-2	TGTGCCAGCAGCTTTCAGGCCGGGGAGCTGTTTTTT	CASSFQAGELFF
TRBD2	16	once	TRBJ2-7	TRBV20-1	TGCAGTGCTAGAGGACACAGGACCCCGGGAGGGCGGGAGCAGTACTTC	CSARGHRTPGGREQYF
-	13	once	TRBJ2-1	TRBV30	TGTGCCTGGAGTGTCGGACCTCTGAGGGAGCAGTTCTTC	CAWSVGPLREQFF
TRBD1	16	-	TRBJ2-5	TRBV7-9	TGTGCCAGCAGCAAGACGGGGACAGGGGAGAAAGAGACCCAGTACTTC	CASSKTGTGEKETQYF
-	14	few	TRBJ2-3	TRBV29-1	TGCAGCGTTGAGCCGGACAGACTCACAGATACGCAGTATTTT	CSVEPDRLTDTQYF
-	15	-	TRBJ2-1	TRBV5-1	TGCGCCAGCACTACCGGGGAAAGCTCCTACAATGAGCAGTTCTTC	CASTTGESSYNEQFF
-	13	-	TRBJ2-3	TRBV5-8	TGTGCCAGCAGTTGGGAGAGGGCAGATACGCAGTATTTT	CASSWERADTQYF
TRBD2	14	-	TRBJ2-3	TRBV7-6	TGTGCCAGCAGTAAGCGGGAGAGCACAGATACGCAGTATTTT	CASSKRESTDTQYF
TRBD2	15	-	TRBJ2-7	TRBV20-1	TGCAGTGCTAGAGACGGGGGGAGCGGGGCTAATGAGCAGTACTTC	CSARDGGSGANEQYF
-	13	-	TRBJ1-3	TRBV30	TGTGCCTGGAGTGTATCGTCCGGAAACACCATATATTTT	CAWSVSSGNTIYF
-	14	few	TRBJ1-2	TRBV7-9	TGTGCCAGCAGCTTTGAGACAGGAATCTATGGCTACACCTTC	CASSFETGIYGYTF
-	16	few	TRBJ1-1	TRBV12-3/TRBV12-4	TGTGCCAGCAGCCCCGGGGGGGCAGGAAGGAACACTGAAGCTTTCTTT	CASSPGGAGRNTEAFF
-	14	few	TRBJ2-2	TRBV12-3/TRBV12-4	TGTGCCAGCACCCGACAGCCCTCGGGCGGGGAGCTGTTTTTT	CASTRQPSGGELFF
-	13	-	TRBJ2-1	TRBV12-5	TGTGCTAGTGGTTCGGATTCATACAATGAGCAGTTCTTC	CASGSDSYNEQFF
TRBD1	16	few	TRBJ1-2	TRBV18	TGTGCCAGCTCACCGGGACAGGGGACCTTTAACTATGGCTACACCTTC	CASSPGQGTFNYGYTF
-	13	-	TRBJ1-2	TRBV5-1	TGCGCCAGCAGCCCTGTAGGTCTCTATGGCTACACCTTC	CASSPVGLYGYTF
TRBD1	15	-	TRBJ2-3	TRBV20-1	TGCAGTGCAATCCGGGACAGGGGAATTATAGATACGCAGTATTTT	CSAIRDRGIIDTQYF
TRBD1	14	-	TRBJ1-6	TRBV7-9	TGTGCCAGCAGCCTGTCTTCCGGGACAGGGAGTCTCCACTTT	CASSLSSGTGSLHF
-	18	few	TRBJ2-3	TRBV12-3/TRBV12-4	TGTGCCAGCACTTTGAGACGGACAGCCGATTCTAGCACAGATACGCAGTATTTT	CASTLRRTADSSTDTQYF
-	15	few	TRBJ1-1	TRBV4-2	TGTGCCAGCAGCCAATTGGTTCGGGGGGCGACTGAAGCTTTCTTT	CASSQLVRGATEAFF
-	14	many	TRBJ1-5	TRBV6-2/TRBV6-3	TGTGCCAGCAGTTATGGTTCGGGGAATCAGCCCCAGCATTTT	CASSYGSGNQPQHF
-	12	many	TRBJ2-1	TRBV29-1	TGCAGCGTTGTAGGCGGGGTCAATGAGCAGTTCTTC	CSVVGGVNEQFF
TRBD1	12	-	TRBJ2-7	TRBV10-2	TGCGCCAGCAGTACAGGGGGCCACGAGCAGTACTTC	CASSTGGHEQYF
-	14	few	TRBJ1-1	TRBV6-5	TGTGCCAGCAGTTACCAGGCAGGGAACACTGAAGCTTTCTTT	CASSYQAGNTEAFF
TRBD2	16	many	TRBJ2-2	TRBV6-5	TGTGCCAGCAGTTATAGTAGCGGGGTTAACACCGGGGAGCTGTTTTTT	CASSYSSGVNTGELFF
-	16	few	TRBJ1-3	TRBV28	TGTGCCAGCAGTTTATTGCGGACAGACTCTGGAAACACCATATATTTT	CASSLLRTDSGNTIYF
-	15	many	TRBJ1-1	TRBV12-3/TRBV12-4	TGTGCCAGCAGTTTAGAGGGAAGAGGACCCACTGAAGCTTTCTTT	CASSLEGRGPTEAFF
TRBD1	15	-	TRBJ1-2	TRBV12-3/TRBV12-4	TGTGCCAGCAGTTTAGCAGGGGACAGGGGTTCGAGCTACACCTTC	CASSLAGDRGSSYTF
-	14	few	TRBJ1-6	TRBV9	TGTGCCAGCAGCGTAGCTACGAATAATTCACCCCTCCACTTT	CASSVATNNSPLHF
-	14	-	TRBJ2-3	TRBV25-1	TGTGCCAGCAGTTCTAGAAGGTCGACAGATACGCAGTATTTT	CASSSRRSTDTQYF
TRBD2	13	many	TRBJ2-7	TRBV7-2	TGTGCCAGCAGCCCAACAAGACTAGCCGAGCAGTACTTC	CASSPTRLAEQYF
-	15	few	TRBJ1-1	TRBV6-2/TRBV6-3	TGTGCCAGCAGTCTGACTGAAGAGATAGACACTGAAGCTTTCTTT	CASSLTEEIDTEAFF
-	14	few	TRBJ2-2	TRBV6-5	TGTGCCAGCAGTTATCCGGACTTCACCGGGGAGCTGTTTTTT	CASSYPDFTGELFF
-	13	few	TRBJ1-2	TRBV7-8	TGTGCCAGCAGCTGGCCAGGGAACTATGGCTACACCTTC	CASSWPGNYGYTF
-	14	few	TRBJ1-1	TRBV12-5	TGTGCTAGTACGAGGGGAAGAGGGAACACTGAAGCTTTCTTT	CASTRGRGNTEAFF
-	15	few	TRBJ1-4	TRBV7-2	TGTGCCAGCAGCTTAGGCGGGGGTAGTAATGAAAAACTGTTTTTT	CASSLGGGSNEKLFF
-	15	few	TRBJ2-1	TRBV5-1	TGCGCCAGCAGCTCCGCATTCACGACAAACAATGAGCAGTTCTTC	CASSSAFTTNNEQFF
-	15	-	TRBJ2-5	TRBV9	TGTGCCAGCAGCCCAGGGGGGGCGTCCCAAGAGACCCAGTACTTC	CASSPGGASQETQYF
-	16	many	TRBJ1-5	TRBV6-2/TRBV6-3	TGTGCCAGCAGTTACCGACGGGCCGCAGGGGACCAGCCCCAGCATTTT	CASSYRRAAGDQPQHF
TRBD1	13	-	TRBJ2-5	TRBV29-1	TGCAGCGTTTTCCGGGCAGGGGGAGAGACCCAGTACTTC	CSVFRAGGETQYF
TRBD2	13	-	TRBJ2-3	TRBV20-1	TGCAGTGCTAGACTAGCGGGGGTAGATACGCAGTATTTT	CSARLAGVDTQYF
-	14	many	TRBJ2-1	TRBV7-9	TGTGCCAGCAGCGAGTCACAGAACTACAATGAGCAGTTCTTC	CASSESQNYNEQFF